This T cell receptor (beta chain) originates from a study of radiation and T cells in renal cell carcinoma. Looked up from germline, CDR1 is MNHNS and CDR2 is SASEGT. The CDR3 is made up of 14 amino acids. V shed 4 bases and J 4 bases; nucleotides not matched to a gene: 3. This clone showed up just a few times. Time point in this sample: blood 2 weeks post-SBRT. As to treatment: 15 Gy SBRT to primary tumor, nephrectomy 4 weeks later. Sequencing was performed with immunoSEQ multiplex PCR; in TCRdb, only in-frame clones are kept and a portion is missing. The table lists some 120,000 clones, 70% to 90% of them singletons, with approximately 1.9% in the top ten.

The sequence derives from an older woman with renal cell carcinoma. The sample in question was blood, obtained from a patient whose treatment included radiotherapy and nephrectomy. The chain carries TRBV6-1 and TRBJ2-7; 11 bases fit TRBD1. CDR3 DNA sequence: TGTGCCAGCAGTGTCGGACAGGGGGCTTACGAGCAGTACTTC. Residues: CASSVGQGAYEQYF.